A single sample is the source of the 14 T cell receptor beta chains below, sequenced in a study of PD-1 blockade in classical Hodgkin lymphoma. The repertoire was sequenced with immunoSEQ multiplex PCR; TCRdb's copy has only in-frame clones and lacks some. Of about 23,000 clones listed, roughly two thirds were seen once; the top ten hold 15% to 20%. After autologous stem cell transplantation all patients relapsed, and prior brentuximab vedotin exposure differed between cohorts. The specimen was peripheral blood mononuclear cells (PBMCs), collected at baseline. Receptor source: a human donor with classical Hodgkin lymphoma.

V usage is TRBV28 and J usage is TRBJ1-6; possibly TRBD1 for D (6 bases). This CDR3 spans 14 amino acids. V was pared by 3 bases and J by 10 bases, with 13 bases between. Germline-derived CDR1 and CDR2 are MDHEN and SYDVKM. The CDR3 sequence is CASSFGAGVSPLHF. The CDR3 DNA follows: TGTGCCAGCAGTTTTGGGGCAGGGGTCTCACCCCTCCACTTT.

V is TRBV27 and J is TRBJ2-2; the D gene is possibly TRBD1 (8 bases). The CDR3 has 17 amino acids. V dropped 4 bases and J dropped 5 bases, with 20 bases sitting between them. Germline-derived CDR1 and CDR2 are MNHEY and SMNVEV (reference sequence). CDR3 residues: CASSSQTPQGGTGELFF. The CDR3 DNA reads TGTGCCAGCAGTTCCCAAACACCACAGGGGGGGACCGGGGAGCTGTTTTTT.

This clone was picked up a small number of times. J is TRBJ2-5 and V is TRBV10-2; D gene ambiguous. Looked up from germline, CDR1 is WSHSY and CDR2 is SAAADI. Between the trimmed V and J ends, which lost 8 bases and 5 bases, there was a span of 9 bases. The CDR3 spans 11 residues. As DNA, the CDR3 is TGCGCCAGCGGTTCCGGGGAGACCCAGTACTTC. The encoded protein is CASGSGETQYF.

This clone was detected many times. The CDR3 DNA sequence: TGTGCCAGCAGTTCGGACAGGGGGTCCTACGAGCAGTACTTC. This codes for CASSSDRGSYEQYF. The chain recombines TRBV28 with TRBJ2-7, with 10 nucleotides matching TRBD1. CDR1 MDHEN and CDR2 SYDVKM come from the germline V gene. The CDR3 length is 14 residues. V gave up 4 bases and J gave up 1 base; unmatched junction bases: 1.

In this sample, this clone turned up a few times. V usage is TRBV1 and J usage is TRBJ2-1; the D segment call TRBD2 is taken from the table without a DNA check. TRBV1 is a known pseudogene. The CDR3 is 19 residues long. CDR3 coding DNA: TGCACCAGCAGCCGCCCGACAGATGAGCTAGCGGGAGGCTACAATGAGCAGTTCTTC. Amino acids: CTSSRPTDELAGGYNEQFF.

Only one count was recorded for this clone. The CDR3 loop reads CASSPPAGYGYTF. CDR3 DNA sequence: TGTGCCAGCAGCCCACCCGCCGGCTATGGCTACACCTTC. The chain uses TRBV9 and TRBJ1-2; D uncertain. V dropped 4 bases and J dropped 4 bases, with 11 bases sitting between them. Germline loops: CDR1 SGDLS, CDR2 YYNGEE. CDR3 size: 13 residues.

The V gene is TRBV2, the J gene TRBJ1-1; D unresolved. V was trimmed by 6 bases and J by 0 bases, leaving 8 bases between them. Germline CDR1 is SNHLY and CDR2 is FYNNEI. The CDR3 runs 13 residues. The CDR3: CASRIVVNTEAFF. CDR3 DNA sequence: TGTGCCAGCAGGATCGTAGTGAACACTGAAGCTTTCTTT.

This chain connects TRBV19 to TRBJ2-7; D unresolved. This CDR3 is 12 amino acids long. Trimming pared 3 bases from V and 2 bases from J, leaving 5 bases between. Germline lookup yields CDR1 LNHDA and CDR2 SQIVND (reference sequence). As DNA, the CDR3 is TGTGCCAGTAGTATGGTACCCTACGAGCAGTACTTC. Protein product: CASSMVPYEQYF.

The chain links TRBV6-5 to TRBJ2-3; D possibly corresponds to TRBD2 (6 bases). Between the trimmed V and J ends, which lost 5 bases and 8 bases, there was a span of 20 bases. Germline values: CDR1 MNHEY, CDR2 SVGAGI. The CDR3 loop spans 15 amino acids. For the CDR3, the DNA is TGTGCCAGCAGTCCGACTAGACCTGAGTTAGGTACGCAGTATTTT. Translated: CASSPTRPELGTQYF.

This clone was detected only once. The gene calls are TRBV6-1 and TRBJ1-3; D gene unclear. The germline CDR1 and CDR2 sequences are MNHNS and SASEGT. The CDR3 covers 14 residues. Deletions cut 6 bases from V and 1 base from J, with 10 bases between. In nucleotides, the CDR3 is TGTGCCAGCAGCCCCACAGTATCTGGAAACACCATATATTTT. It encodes CASSPTVSGNTIYF.

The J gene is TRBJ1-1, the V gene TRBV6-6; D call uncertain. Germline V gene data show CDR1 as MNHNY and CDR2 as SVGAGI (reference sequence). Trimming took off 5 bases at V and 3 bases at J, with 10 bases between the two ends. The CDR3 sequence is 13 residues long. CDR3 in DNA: TGTGCCAGCAGTGCCCCGGAGGACACTGAAGCTTTCTTT. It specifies CASSAPEDTEAFF.

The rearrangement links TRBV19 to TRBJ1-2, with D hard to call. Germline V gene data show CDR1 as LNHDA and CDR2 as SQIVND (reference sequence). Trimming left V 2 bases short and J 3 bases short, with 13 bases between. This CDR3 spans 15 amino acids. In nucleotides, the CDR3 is TGTGCCAGTAGTATAAGGATGTCAGGAGACTATGGCTACACCTTC. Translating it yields CASSIRMSGDYGYTF.

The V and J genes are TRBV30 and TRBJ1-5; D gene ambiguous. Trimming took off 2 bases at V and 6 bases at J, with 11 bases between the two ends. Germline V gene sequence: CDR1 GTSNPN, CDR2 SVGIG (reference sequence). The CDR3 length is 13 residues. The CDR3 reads CAWSLAVGQPQHF. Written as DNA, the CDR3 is TGTGCCTGGAGTCTAGCGGTGGGTCAGCCCCAGCATTTT. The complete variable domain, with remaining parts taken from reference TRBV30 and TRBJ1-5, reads SQTIHQWPATLVQPVGSPLSLECTVEGTSNPNLYWYRQAAGRGLQLLFYSVGIGQISSEVPQNLSASRPQDRQFILSSKKLLLSDSGFYLCAWSLAVGQPQHFGDGTRLSIL.

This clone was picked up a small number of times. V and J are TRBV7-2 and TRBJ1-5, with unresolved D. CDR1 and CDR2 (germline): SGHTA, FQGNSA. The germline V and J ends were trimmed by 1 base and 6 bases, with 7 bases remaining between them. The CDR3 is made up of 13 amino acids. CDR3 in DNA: TGTGCCAGCAGCTTAGAATATCCTCAGCCCCAGCATTTT. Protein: CASSLEYPQPQHF.